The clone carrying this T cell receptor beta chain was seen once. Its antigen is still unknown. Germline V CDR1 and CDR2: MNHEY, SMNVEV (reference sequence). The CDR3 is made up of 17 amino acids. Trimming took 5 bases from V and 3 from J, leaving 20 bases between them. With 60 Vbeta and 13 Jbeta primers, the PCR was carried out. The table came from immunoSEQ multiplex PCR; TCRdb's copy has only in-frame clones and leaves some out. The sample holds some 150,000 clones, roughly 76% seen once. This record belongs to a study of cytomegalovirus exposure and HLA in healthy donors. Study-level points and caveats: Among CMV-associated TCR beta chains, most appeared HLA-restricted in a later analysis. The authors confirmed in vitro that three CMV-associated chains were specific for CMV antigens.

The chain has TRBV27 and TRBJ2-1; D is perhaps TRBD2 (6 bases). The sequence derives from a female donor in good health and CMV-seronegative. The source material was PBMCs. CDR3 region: CASSPRVAVRIYNEQFF. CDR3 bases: TGTGCCAGCAGTCCTCGGGTAGCGGTAAGGATCTACAATGAGCAGTTCTTC.